This is a list of T cell receptor beta chains from one sample in a study of response to subunit inactivated influenza vaccine. TCRdb analysed the RT-PCR reads with MiXCR anew, one entry per CDR3 protein. Of 590,000 or so distinct CDR3 sequences in the sample, about 15% were seen once. Sequencing was performed on PBMCs from blood, taken roughly 15 days before vaccination. The receptors originated from a man between 50 and 59 years old who received an inactivated influenza vaccine. Each CDR3 is given with its conserved first and last residue. D genes are given only for firm matches. The listing skips clone size in some rows; elsewhere it reads once, few, many or a size class.

v_call: TRBV4-3
j_call: TRBJ1-5
cdr3_length: 16
clone_size: .
d_call: .
cdr3_aa: CASSQDSYGANQPQHF
cdr3_nt: TGCGCCAGCAGCCAAGATTCGTACGGGGCCAATCAGCCCCAGCATTTT

v_call: TRBV29-1
j_call: TRBJ1-2
cdr3_length: 13
clone_size: .
d_call: .
cdr3_aa: CSADQGRGGGYTF
cdr3_nt: TGCAGCGCCGACCAGGGAAGGGGGGGCGGCTACACCTTC

v_call: TRBV28
j_call: TRBJ2-3
cdr3_length: 14
clone_size: .
d_call: TRBD2
cdr3_aa: CASSTSGRPDTQYF
cdr3_nt: TGTGCCAGCAGTACTAGCGGGAGGCCAGATACGCAGTATTTT

v_call: TRBV5-1
j_call: TRBJ2-3
cdr3_length: 16
clone_size: .
d_call: TRBD1
cdr3_aa: CASSYAGTGSTDTQYF
cdr3_nt: TGCGCCAGCAGCTACGCTGGGACAGGCAGCACAGATACGCAGTATTTT

v_call: TRBV15
j_call: TRBJ2-3
cdr3_length: 16
clone_size: few
d_call: .
cdr3_aa: CATSRAPGTDTDTQYF
cdr3_nt: TGTGCCACCAGCAGAGCCCCCGGGACGGACACAGATACGCAGTATTTT

v_call: TRBV24-1
j_call: TRBJ1-2
cdr3_length: 13
clone_size: few
d_call: .
cdr3_aa: CATSDVRDHGYTF
cdr3_nt: TGTGCCACCAGTGATGTCCGGGACCATGGCTACACCTTC

v_call: TRBV5-1
j_call: TRBJ1-3
cdr3_length: 14
clone_size: .
d_call: TRBD1
cdr3_aa: CASSVGTAGNTIYF
cdr3_nt: TGCGCCAGCAGCGTAGGGACAGCTGGAAACACCATATATTTT

v_call: TRBV12-3/TRBV12-4
j_call: TRBJ2-3
cdr3_length: 13
clone_size: many
d_call: .
cdr3_aa: CASSQDYTDTQYF
cdr3_nt: TGTGCCAGCAGCCAGGACTACACAGATACGCAGTATTTT

v_call: TRBV7-2
j_call: TRBJ2-7
cdr3_length: 13
clone_size: many
d_call: .
cdr3_aa: CASSLGTEYEQYF
cdr3_nt: TGTGCCAGCAGCTTAGGGACAGAGTACGAGCAGTACTTC

v_call: TRBV20-1
j_call: TRBJ1-6
cdr3_length: 15
clone_size: many
d_call: TRBD1
cdr3_aa: CSAEKQGARNSPLHF
cdr3_nt: TGCAGTGCGGAAAAACAGGGGGCGAGGAATTCACCCCTCCACTTT

v_call: TRBV6-1
j_call: TRBJ2-7
cdr3_length: 13
clone_size: few
d_call: TRBD1
cdr3_aa: CATNRDRVSEQYF
cdr3_nt: TGTGCCACCAACCGGGACAGGGTGAGCGAGCAGTACTTC

v_call: TRBV5-1
j_call: TRBJ1-5
cdr3_length: 13
clone_size: .
d_call: TRBD1
cdr3_aa: CASSLEGQSPQHF
cdr3_nt: TGCGCCAGCAGCTTGGAGGGACAGTCCCCCCAGCATTTT

v_call: TRBV4-3
j_call: TRBJ1-2
cdr3_length: 13
clone_size: few
d_call: .
cdr3_aa: CASSQPPDGGYTF
cdr3_nt: TGCGCCAGCAGCCAACCGCCAGACGGTGGCTACACCTTC

v_call: TRBV7-2
j_call: TRBJ2-1
cdr3_length: 15
clone_size: .
d_call: .
cdr3_aa: CASSLESGPYNEQFF
cdr3_nt: TGTGCCAGCAGCTTAGAGAGCGGCCCCTACAATGAGCAGTTCTTC

v_call: TRBV5-1
j_call: TRBJ2-1
cdr3_length: 16
clone_size: few
d_call: TRBD1
cdr3_aa: CASSPADRVNYNEQFF
cdr3_nt: TGCGCCAGCAGCCCGGCGGACAGGGTTAACTACAATGAGCAGTTCTTC

v_call: TRBV6-2/TRBV6-3
j_call: TRBJ2-1
cdr3_length: 16
clone_size: .
d_call: TRBD1
cdr3_aa: CASSYRPGQLYNEQFF
cdr3_nt: TGTGCCAGCAGTTATCGCCCGGGACAGCTATACAATGAGCAGTTCTTC

v_call: TRBV5-1
j_call: TRBJ2-2
cdr3_length: 15
clone_size: .
d_call: .
cdr3_aa: CASTGDLGNTGELFF
cdr3_nt: TGCGCCAGCACGGGAGATCTGGGGAACACCGGGGAGCTGTTTTTT

v_call: TRBV6-1
j_call: TRBJ1-5
cdr3_length: 14
clone_size: .
d_call: .
cdr3_aa: CASTPGHINQPQHF
cdr3_nt: TGTGCCAGCACCCCGGGACATATTAATCAGCCCCAGCATTTT

v_call: TRBV7-2
j_call: TRBJ2-1
cdr3_length: 11
clone_size: .
d_call: .
cdr3_aa: CASSLETEQFF
cdr3_nt: TGTGCCAGCAGCTTAGAGACTGAGCAGTTCTTC

v_call: TRBV19
j_call: TRBJ2-5
cdr3_length: 15
clone_size: few
d_call: .
cdr3_aa: CASSQYRESQETQYF
cdr3_nt: TGTGCCAGTAGCCAATACAGGGAGTCTCAAGAGACCCAGTACTTC

v_call: TRBV4-3
j_call: TRBJ2-3
cdr3_length: 14
clone_size: few
d_call: TRBD1
cdr3_aa: CASSQGTGIDTQYF
cdr3_nt: TGCGCCAGCAGCCAAGGGACAGGGATAGATACGCAGTATTTT

v_call: TRBV4-1
j_call: TRBJ1-2
cdr3_length: 15
clone_size: many
d_call: TRBD1
cdr3_aa: CASSQPRQGNYGYTF
cdr3_nt: TGCGCCAGCAGCCAACCCCGACAGGGCAACTATGGCTACACCTTC

v_call: TRBV6-2/TRBV6-3
j_call: TRBJ2-4
cdr3_length: 14
clone_size: few
d_call: .
cdr3_aa: CASSPPVRWDIQYF
cdr3_nt: TGTGCCAGCAGTCCCCCCGTCAGGTGGGACATTCAGTACTTC

v_call: TRBV7-2
j_call: TRBJ2-3
cdr3_length: 15
clone_size: few
d_call: TRBD1
cdr3_aa: CASSTGQGGMDTQYF
cdr3_nt: TGTGCCAGCAGCACGGGACAGGGGGGAATGGATACGCAGTATTTT

v_call: TRBV28
j_call: TRBJ2-3
cdr3_length: 16
clone_size: .
d_call: TRBD2
cdr3_aa: CASTTLAGESTDTQYF
cdr3_nt: TGTGCCAGCACCACTCTAGCGGGGGAGAGCACAGATACGCAGTATTTT

v_call: TRBV6-2/TRBV6-3
j_call: TRBJ2-2
cdr3_length: 11
clone_size: many
d_call: .
cdr3_aa: CASSYAGELFF
cdr3_nt: TGTGCCAGCAGTTACGCCGGGGAGCTGTTTTTT

v_call: TRBV12-3/TRBV12-4
j_call: TRBJ2-7
cdr3_length: 16
clone_size: .
d_call: TRBD2
cdr3_aa: CASSPDAGLEDYEQYF
cdr3_nt: TGTGCCAGCAGTCCCGACGCCGGACTAGAGGACTACGAGCAGTACTTC

v_call: TRBV12-3/TRBV12-4
j_call: TRBJ2-1
cdr3_length: 10
clone_size: many
d_call: .
cdr3_aa: CASSLREQFF
cdr3_nt: TGTGCCAGCAGTTTGCGTGAGCAGTTCTTC

v_call: TRBV29-1
j_call: TRBJ2-3
cdr3_length: 10
clone_size: few
d_call: .
cdr3_aa: CSILTGTQYF
cdr3_nt: TGCAGCATTCTCACTGGTACGCAGTATTTT

v_call: TRBV7-2
j_call: TRBJ1-2
cdr3_length: 13
clone_size: few
d_call: .
cdr3_aa: CASSLMTDYGYTF
cdr3_nt: TGTGCCAGCAGCTTAATGACTGATTATGGCTACACCTTC

v_call: TRBV24-1
j_call: TRBJ2-7
cdr3_length: 12
clone_size: .
d_call: .
cdr3_aa: CATSDDYREQYF
cdr3_nt: TGTGCCACCAGTGATGACTACCGCGAGCAGTACTTC

v_call: TRBV6-1
j_call: TRBJ2-5
cdr3_length: 13
clone_size: .
d_call: .
cdr3_aa: CASSVRGVQTQYF
cdr3_nt: TGTGCCAGCAGTGTCCGAGGTGTGCAGACCCAGTACTTC

v_call: TRBV3-1
j_call: TRBJ2-6
cdr3_length: 15
clone_size: .
d_call: .
cdr3_aa: CASSQAEPGANVLTF
cdr3_nt: TGTGCCAGCAGCCAAGCCGAGCCTGGGGCCAACGTCCTGACTTTC